The rows below give T cell receptor beta chains drawn from one sample of a study of shared clonotypes between healthy human individuals. TCRdb keeps only in-frame clones here, not all; method: immunoSEQ multiplex PCR. The sample lists under 2,500,000 clones, under 97% seen once, with 0.13% in the top ten. Sequencing input: naive CD4+ T cells sorted from blood. The receptors stem from a young man in good health. The CDR3 runs from the conserved cysteine through the conserved F or W. The D gene is left open where the match is weak. The listing skips clone size in some rows; elsewhere it reads once, few, many or a size class.

>TRBJ2-7|TRBD2|TRBV7-9|NA
TGTGCCAGCAGCCTTCCAACTAGCGGGGGGTCCTACGAGCAGTACTTC
CASSLPTSGGSYEQYF
>TRBJ2-1|TRBD2|TRBV5-4|NA
TGTGCCAGCAGCTTCACGCTAGCGGGGTACAATGAGCAGTTCTTC
CASSFTLAGYNEQFF
>TRBJ1-6|NA|TRBV12-2|once
TGTGCAAGTCGCTTAGATGGCCTCACTTCACCCCTCCACTTT
CASRLDGLTSPLHF
>TRBJ2-3|NA|TRBV7-2|NA
TGTGCCAGCAGCTTAGGTTCGGACCAGCGTTGGGATACGCAGTATTTT
CASSLGSDQRWDTQYF
>TRBJ2-7|TRBD2|TRBV11-2|NA
TGTGCCAGCAGCTTAGAGGGGGGGAGCGAGCAGTACTTC
CASSLEGGSEQYF
>TRBJ2-7|TRBD2|TRBV18|NA
TGTGCCAGCTCACCACTAAGCGGGAGAACCTACGAGCAGTACTTC
CASSPLSGRTYEQYF
>TRBJ2-2|NA|TRBV9|NA
TGTGCCAGCAGCGACTACACCGGGGAGCTGTTTTTT
CASSDYTGELFF
>TRBJ2-3|NA|TRBV5-1|NA
TGCGCCAGCAGCTTGGCCGGGGGAGCCTTATCTAGCACAGATACGCAGTATTTT
CASSLAGGALSSTDTQYF
>TRBJ2-7|TRBD1|TRBV13|once
TGTGCCAGCAGCTTGGACAGGTTCTACGAGCAGTACTTC
CASSLDRFYEQYF
>TRBJ1-1|NA|TRBV11-1|NA
TGTGCCAGCAGCTTCCCGGACAAGGTGGGCACTGAAGCTTTCTTT
CASSFPDKVGTEAFF
>TRBJ1-2|NA|TRBV7-9|NA
TGTGCCAGCAGCTTATGGGGTCAGGGGACGACTAACTATGGCTACACCTTC
CASSLWGQGTTNYGYTF
>TRBJ2-5|NA|TRBV2|NA
TGTGCCAGCAGACAGAATCAAGAGACCCAGTACTTC
CASRQNQETQYF
>TRBJ1-4|NA|TRBV30|NA
TGTGCCTGGAGTGTAATTTCTCCAACTAATGAAAAACTGTTTTTT
CAWSVISPTNEKLFF
>TRBJ2-4|TRBD1|TRBV19|once
TGTGCCAGTAGTCCCAACCGGGACAGGGGAAGGGACATTCAGTACTTC
CASSPNRDRGRDIQYF
>TRBJ1-6|TRBD1|TRBV5-6|NA
TGTGCCAGCAGCTTGGACAGGGGGCAGTCACCCCTCCACTTT
CASSLDRGQSPLHF
>TRBJ2-2|NA|TRBV5-4|NA
TGTGCCAGCAGCGGCAGGGGATATACCGGGGAGCTGTTTTTT
CASSGRGYTGELFF
>TRBJ1-1|NA|TRBV7-9|NA
TGTGCCAGCAGCTTAGTCGCGCGAGGCACTGAAGCTTTCTTT
CASSLVARGTEAFF
>TRBJ1-5|NA|TRBV30|NA
TGTGCCTGGAGTGAGACAAATCAGCCCCAGCATTTT
CAWSETNQPQHF
>TRBJ2-1|TRBD2|TRBV19|NA
TGTGCCAGTAGCACACCTCTAGCGGCCTCCTACAATGAGCAGTTCTTC
CASSTPLAASYNEQFF
>TRBJ2-7|NA|TRBV11-2|NA
TGTGCCAGCAGCCTCACAGTCGGGACGGGCTACGAGCAGTACTTC
CASSLTVGTGYEQYF
>TRBJ2-1|NA|TRBV7-3|NA
TGTGCCAGCAGCTTAAGCCTTGAGCAGTTCTTC
CASSLSLEQFF
>TRBJ1-6|NA|TRBV9|NA
TGTGCCAGCAGCGTAGAAGGGTTTGGAAGTTCACCCCTCCACTTT
CASSVEGFGSSPLHF
>TRBJ2-1|TRBD2|TRBV19|NA
TGTGCCAGTAGTATGGGGGGTCTAGCGGGAGATCGGTTCTTC
CASSMGGLAGDRFF
>TRBJ2-7|NA|TRBV15|NA
TGTGCCACCAGCAGAGACAGGGATCACGAGCAGTACTTC
CATSRDRDHEQYF
>TRBJ1-2|NA|TRBV7-9|NA
TGTGCCAGCAGCTTATCAGGGGTTGGCTACACCTTC
CASSLSGVGYTF
>TRBJ1-1|TRBD1|TRBV10-2|NA
TGCGCCAGCAGTCCCGGGACAGGGATGAACACTGAAGCTTTCTTT
CASSPGTGMNTEAFF
>TRBJ2-5|NA|TRBV6-5|NA
TGTGCCAGCAGTTACCCGACAGCGGGTGGCCCGGGGACCCAGTACTTC
CASSYPTAGGPGTQYF
>TRBJ2-7|NA|TRBV29-1|once
TGCAGCGTTCCAGGGCATTCTGGCTCCTACGAGCAGTACTTC
CSVPGHSGSYEQYF
>TRBJ1-2|NA|TRBV5-4|NA
TGTGCCAGCAGCCCTGACAGTATTTATGGCTACACCTTC
CASSPDSIYGYTF
>TRBJ1-1|NA|TRBV9|NA
TGTGCCAGCACCCCCTCCGGGGTGAATACTGAAGCTTTCTTT
CASTPSGVNTEAFF
>TRBJ1-1|NA|TRBV12-5|once
TGTGCTAGTGGTTTGTGCGGGGGGGTCCCGGATTGCACTGAAGCTTTCTTT
CASGLCGGVPDCTEAFF
>TRBJ2-3|NA|TRBV11-3|NA
TGTGCCAGCAGCTCTGGGCCAGATACGCAGTATTTT
CASSSGPDTQYF
>TRBJ1-4|NA|TRBV4-1|NA
TGCGCCAGCAGCCAATGGCGGAATGAAAAACTGTTTTTT
CASSQWRNEKLFF
>TRBJ1-2|TRBD1|TRBV18|NA
TGTGCCAGCTCACCTGACAGGGAAGGGGGCTACACCTTC
CASSPDREGGYTF
>TRBJ1-2|NA|TRBV5-6|NA
TGTGCCAGCAGCTTGGACGGGACCTCCTATGGCTACACCTTC
CASSLDGTSYGYTF
>TRBJ1-4|TRBD1|TRBV4-3|NA
TGCGCCAGCAGCCAAGATACAGGGGTAGGCGAAAAACTGTTTTTT
CASSQDTGVGEKLFF
>TRBJ1-4|NA|TRBV7-2|NA
TGTGCCAGCAGCTCAGTCTTTGGTGAAAAACTGTTTTTT
CASSSVFGEKLFF
>TRBJ1-6|TRBD1|TRBV5-6|NA
TGTGCCAGCAGCTTGGGACAGGGGACGGGGAATTCACCCCTCCACTTT
CASSLGQGTGNSPLHF
>TRBJ1-2|TRBD1|TRBV5-6|NA
TGTGCCAGCAGCACTGGACAGGGCACCTATGGCTACACCTTC
CASSTGQGTYGYTF
>TRBJ1-2|NA|TRBV11-2|NA
TGTGCCAGCAGCTTAGCTTCGGGGGGCCAGGGCTACACCTTC
CASSLASGGQGYTF
>TRBJ2-7|TRBD1|TRBV5-4|NA
TGTGCCAGCAGCCAGGGACAGGGTGTCCGCTACGAGCAGTACTTC
CASSQGQGVRYEQYF
>TRBJ1-3|NA|TRBV6-6|once
TGTGCCAGCAGCTCAGTCTCTGGAAACACCATATATTTT
CASSSVSGNTIYF
>TRBJ1-4|NA|TRBV18|NA
TGTGCCAGTTCACCACAGTCCCGTGAAGGAAAACTGTTTTTT
CASSPQSREGKLFF
>TRBJ1-6|NA|TRBV4-1|NA
TGCGCCAGCAGCCAAGATGGGTGGGCGGAAAATTCACCCCTCCACTTT
CASSQDGWAENSPLHF
>TRBJ2-3|TRBD1|TRBV25-1|NA
TGTGCCAGCAGTGAAAGGACAGGGGTAAGCCCCACAGATACGCAGTATTTT
CASSERTGVSPTDTQYF
>TRBJ2-7|NA|TRBV10-3|NA
TGTGCCATCCAAAAGGGGGACTACGAGCAGTACTTC
CAIQKGDYEQYF
>TRBJ2-1|NA|TRBV7-2|NA
TGTGCCAGCAGCCTATGGATGTCTGAGCAGTTCTTC
CASSLWMSEQFF
>TRBJ2-5|NA|TRBV25-1|few
TGTGCCAGCGGCCCGCGGATAAGGCATCAAGAGACCCAGTACTTC
CASGPRIRHQETQYF
>TRBJ2-7|NA|TRBV7-2|once
TGTGCCAGCAGCTTATCTGGACTGTCTTACGAGCAGTACTTC
CASSLSGLSYEQYF
>TRBJ1-1|TRBD1|TRBV18|NA
TGTGCCAGCTCACCACCCACAGGGGGCCTAAACACTGAAGCTTTCTTT
CASSPPTGGLNTEAFF
>TRBJ2-7|NA|TRBV10-3|NA
TGTGCCATCAGTGACATGGGGGGAAGAAACGAGCAGTACTTC
CAISDMGGRNEQYF
>TRBJ1-1|NA|TRBV18|NA
TGTGCCAGCTCACCACGGGCAGGGCGGACTGAAGCTTTCTTT
CASSPRAGRTEAFF
>TRBJ2-5|NA|TRBV10-3|once
TGTGCCATCAGTGAGTCAGGGCTCCAAGAGACCCAGTACTTC
CAISESGLQETQYF
>TRBJ2-5|NA|TRBV19|once
TGTGCCAGTCGTCCGGGGAACCAAGAGACCCAGTACTTC
CASRPGNQETQYF